A single sample gave rise to the 23 T cell receptor beta chains below, sequenced in a study of blood T cell repertoires in COVID-19. Produced via immunoSEQ multiplex PCR; TCRdb's table is partial and in-frame only. The sample has just under 90,000 clones; around 72% are singletons. Sequenced material: peripheral blood. These receptors were obtained from a woman of 80 years or more with acute or convalescent COVID-19.

This clone turned up a few times. The gene calls are TRBV30 and TRBJ1-4; no clear D. The CDR3 consists of 12 residues. Germline lookup yields CDR1 GTSNPN and CDR2 SVGIG (reference sequence). The V end was cut by 4 bases, the J end by 8 bases, with 11 bases between. The CDR3 reads CAWNPRGEKLFF. The CDR3 region has the DNA TGTGCCTGGAATCCCCGAGGGGAAAAACTGTTTTTT.

This clone occurred a few times. The rearrangement uses TRBV7-2 and TRBJ1-2; D may be TRBD1 (6 bases). CDR3 length equals 13 residues. V was trimmed by 4 bases and J by 3 bases, leaving 9 bases between them. The germline V gene encodes CDR1 SGHTA and CDR2 FQGNSA. CDR3 nucleotides: TGTGCCAGCAGCTCCGGACAGTACTATGGCTACACCTTC. Translated: CASSSGQYYGYTF.

This rearrangement joins TRBV19 to TRBJ2-1; TRBD1 is a possible D gene (6 bases). Trimming shortened V by 8 bases and J by 6 bases, and 20 bases separated the two germline ends. This CDR3 is built from 15 residues. CDR1 and CDR2 (germline): LNHDA, SQIVND (reference sequence). CDR3 in amino acids: CASGNRAQAFNEQFF. In nucleotides, the CDR3 is TGTGCCAGTGGAAACAGGGCTCAGGCTTTCAATGAGCAGTTCTTC. Looking up the rest from reference TRBV19 and TRBJ2-1 gives the full variable domain: DGGITQSPKYLFRKEGQNVTLSCEQNLNHDAMYWYRQDPGQGLRLIYYSQIVNDFQKGDIAEGYSVSREKKESFPLTVTSAQKNPTAFYLCASGNRAQAFNEQFFGPGTRLTVL.

The chain uses TRBV18 and TRBJ1-2; 9 positions match TRBD1. The CDR3 is 15 residues long. The J segment lost 1 base and the V segment lost 5 bases, leaving 5 bases of the junction unmatched. Germline CDR1 and CDR2: KGHSH and LQKENI. The CDR3 is CASSAGTGSNYGYTF. The CDR3 DNA sequence: TGTGCCAGCTCAGCCGGGACAGGGAGTAACTATGGCTACACCTTC.

The chain has TRBV6-2 or TRBV6-3 and TRBJ1-1; D not certain. V lost 0 bases, J lost 6 bases, and 8 bases lay in between. Germline V gene data show CDR1 as MNHEY and CDR2 as SVGEGT. The CDR3 runs to 13 residues. CDR3 DNA sequence: TGTGCCAGCAGTTACTCGACTGGGTCTGAAGCTTTCTTT. Translated, it gives CASSYSTGSEAFF.

V is TRBV6-6 and J is TRBJ1-1; 8 positions match TRBD1. The germline V gene encodes CDR1 MNHNY and CDR2 SVGAGI (reference sequence). After removal of 5 bases from V and 4 bases from J, the junction contained 3 bases not matched to a gene. This CDR3 spans 13 amino acids. The CDR3 loop is CASSTTGVTEAFF. DNA for the CDR3: TGTGCCAGCAGTACGACAGGGGTCACTGAAGCTTTCTTT.

This rearrangement joins TRBV10-3 to TRBJ1-2; the D gene is possibly TRBD1 (6 bases). CDR3 length: 16 residues. Germline values: CDR1 ENHRY, CDR2 SYGVKD. Trimming removed 4 bases from V and 4 bases from J, with 19 bases in between. CDR3 protein: CAISGTGSPFVYGYTF. The DNA of the CDR3 is TGTGCCATCAGTGGAACAGGGAGCCCCTTTGTCTATGGCTACACCTTC.

V is TRBV7-3 and J is TRBJ1-1, with D unresolved. V shed 5 bases and J shed 1 base, with 8 bases lying between them. CDR3 length: 13 residues. Germline V gene data show CDR1 as SGHTA and CDR2 as FQGTGA. The DNA of the CDR3 is TGTGCCAGCAGCGTACAGTCGAACACTGAAGCTTTCTTT. Translating it yields CASSVQSNTEAFF.

V gene TRBV5-1 combines with J gene TRBJ2-3; 13 positions match TRBD2. Per the germline V gene, CDR1 is SGHRS and CDR2 is YFSETQ. The J segment lost 6 bases and the V segment lost 4 bases, leaving 14 bases of the junction unmatched. CDR3 length equals 18 residues. CDR3: CASSRRTSGGIGLDTQYF. DNA for the CDR3: TGCGCCAGCAGCCGTAGGACTAGCGGGGGAATCGGGTTGGATACGCAGTATTTT. The whole variable domain, remainder taken from reference TRBV5-1 and TRBJ2-3, is KAGVTQTPRYLIKTRGQQVTLSCSPISGHRSVSWYQQTPGQGLQFLFEYFSETQRNKGNFPGRFSGRQFSNSRSEMNVSTLELGDSALYLCASSRRTSGGIGLDTQYFGPGTRLTVL.

The rearrangement links TRBV18 to TRBJ2-5, with 9 bases matching TRBD1. Per the germline V gene, CDR1 is KGHSH and CDR2 is LQKENI. The junction had 14 bases not matched to a gene; V was cut back by 5 bases and J by 7 bases. CDR3 length equals 16 residues. CDR3 amino acids: CASSTPGQGKEGTQYF. The CDR3 DNA reads TGTGCCAGCTCAACGCCGGGACAGGGTAAAGAAGGGACCCAGTACTTC. Using reference TRBV18 and TRBJ2-5 for the parts outside the CDR3, the full variable domain is NAGVMQNPRHLVRRRGQEARLRCSPMKGHSHVYWYRQLPEEGLKFMVYLQKENIIDESGMPKERFSAEFPKEGPSILRIQQVVRGDSAAYFCASSTPGQGKEGTQYFGPGTRLLVL.

The chain joins TRBV10-3 to TRBJ2-1; 10 nucleotides align to TRBD1. Germline CDR1 reads ENHRY; CDR2 reads SYGVKD. J lost 1 base, V lost 5 bases, and 2 bases had no gene match. The CDR3 is made up of 15 amino acids. The DNA for the CDR3 is TGTGCCATCAGTAGGGACAGGGGTTCCTACAATGAGCAGTTCTTC. Translated, it gives CAISRDRGSYNEQFF.

V is TRBV10-1 and J is TRBJ2-5, with a weak D call TRBD1 (5 bases). Trimming removed 3 bases at V and 2 bases at J, with 7 bases between. The CDR3 loop spans 13 amino acids. Germline CDR1 WNHNN, CDR2 SYGVQD (reference sequence). The CDR3: CASSDRGQETQYF. Here the CDR3 DNA reads TGCGCCAGCAGTGATAGGGGTCAAGAGACCCAGTACTTC.

The rearrangement links TRBV19 to TRBJ1-2; perhaps TRBD1 as D (6 bases). The CDR3 runs to 16 residues. In germline, CDR1 is LNHDA, CDR2 SQIVND (reference sequence). Trimming removed 7 bases from V and 1 base from J, with 19 bases in between. The CDR3, as DNA: TGTGCCAGTACCACTGCCCAATCCAGGGGTAACTATGGCTACACCTTC. Its translation: CASTTAQSRGNYGYTF.

The chain carries TRBV3-1 (or the pseudogene TRBV3-2) and TRBJ2-7; TRBD1 might be the D (5 bases). The ends were cut back, 5 bases at V and 9 bases at J, with 14 bases in the middle. CDR1 and CDR2 (germline): LGHDT, YNNKEL (reference sequence). The CDR3 is made up of 12 amino acids. In DNA form, the CDR3 reads TGTGCCAGCAGCTCGGGTGGGGCCGCGCAGTACTTC. Translation: CASSSGGAAQYF.

This chain joins TRBV30 and TRBJ2-3, with D uncertain. The germline gives CDR1 GTSNPN, CDR2 SVGIG (reference sequence). CDR3 size: 13 residues. Between the trimmed V and J ends, which lost 0 bases and 3 bases, there was a span of 7 bases. The CDR3 loop is CAWSVSGTDTQYF. The CDR3 nucleotides are TGTGCCTGGAGTGTATCAGGTACAGATACGCAGTATTTT.

CDR3 in DNA: TGTGCCAGCAGTGAGGCTAGCGGGGGGCCTGCGGATGAGCAGTTCTTC. Residues: CASSEASGGPADEQFF. The chain combines TRBV6-4 with TRBJ2-1, with 11 positions matching TRBD2. Germline V gene lookup returns CDR1 MRHNA and CDR2 SNTAGT. This CDR3 region has 16 residues. Losses at the gene ends were 3 bases for V and 8 bases for J; bases not matched to a gene: 9.

There are a few counts of this clone. The chain has TRBV6-2 or TRBV6-3 and TRBJ2-5; 15 bases align to TRBD2. Germline V gene data show CDR1 as MNHEY and CDR2 as SVGEGT. J lost 5 bases, V lost 4 bases, and 8 bases had no gene match. The CDR3 contains 17 residues. The CDR3 here is CASSSRTSGGVRETQYF. The CDR3 DNA is TGTGCCAGCAGTTCCCGGACTAGCGGGGGGGTCAGGGAGACCCAGTACTTC.

This clone was detected only a few times. The V gene is TRBV5-1, the J gene TRBJ2-1; 8 bases are shared with TRBD2. Germline trimming cut 1 base from V and 4 bases from J; bases unmatched to any gene: 7. Germline CDR1 is SGHRS and CDR2 is YFSETQ. The CDR3 runs to 16 residues. CDR3 sequence reads: CASSLTSGTTYNEQFF. CDR3 nucleotide sequence: TGCGCCAGCAGCTTGACTAGCGGAACCACTTACAATGAGCAGTTCTTC.

The chain combines TRBV3-1 (or the pseudogene TRBV3-2) with TRBJ2-2; maybe TRBD1 (5 bases). Germline CDR1 is LGHDT and CDR2 is YNNKEL (reference sequence). Trimming took off 5 bases at V and 7 bases at J, with 11 bases between the two ends. The CDR3 sequence is 13 residues long. The CDR3 bases are TGTGCCAGCAGCTTGCAGGGTATCGGGGAGCTGTTTTTT. This gives the protein CASSLQGIGELFF.

The chain uses TRBV5-1 and TRBJ1-2; TRBD1 is a possible D gene (6 bases). Germline V CDR1 and CDR2: SGHRS, YFSETQ. This CDR3 has 13 amino acids. V was pared by 4 bases and J by 5 bases, with 12 bases between. CDR3 DNA: TGCGCCAGCAGCGTGTCACAGGGTTATGGCTACACCTTC. Residues: CASSVSQGYGYTF.

This chain uses TRBV27 with TRBJ2-7, with D possibly being TRBD1 (5 bases). The germline V gene has CDR1 MNHEY and CDR2 SMNVEV (reference sequence). CDR3 length: 18 residues. V gave up 7 bases and J gave up 5 bases, with 30 bases separating them. This CDR3 reads CASTNAAKFSRVGHEQYF. The DNA of the CDR3 is TGTGCCAGCACCAATGCCGCGAAATTCTCCAGGGTGGGCCACGAGCAGTACTTC.

This sequence joins TRBV28 and TRBJ1-4; D unresolved. Trimming stripped 6 bases from V and 2 bases from J, with 10 bases between. The CDR3 sequence is 14 residues long. Germline V CDR1 and CDR2: MDHEN, SYDVKM. CDR3 loop: CASSSGTTNEKLFF. DNA of the CDR3: TGTGCCAGCAGCTCGGGAACCACTAATGAAAAACTGTTTTTT.

The chain couples TRBV6-5 to TRBJ2-7; D may be TRBD1 (6 bases). With 0 bases removed from V and 2 bases from J, the gap between germline ends came to 11 bases. Germline CDR1 MNHEY, CDR2 SVGAGI. This CDR3 has 15 residues. The CDR3 bases are TGTGCCAGCAGTTACTCCGGGACACAGACCTACGAGCAGTACTTC. Amino acid sequence: CASSYSGTQTYEQYF.